The present T cell receptor (beta chain) was sequenced within a study of cytomegalovirus exposure and HLA in healthy donors (dated by TCRdb to about 2017). Background for the entire study: An earlier analysis of approximately 640 of the donors reported about 290 Gb of sequence data and 117 million unique TCR beta sequences from some 180 million T cells. Of the roughly 430 genotyped donors, approximately 80% fell in the genetic ancestry cluster associated with self-reported Caucasian donors. To predict cytomegalovirus infection status, the study brought together high-throughput TCR immunosequencing, statistical association of individual TCRs with disease status, and machine learning. An earlier analysis of around 580 of the donors used high-throughput TCR beta sequencing to judge whether each TCR beta V gene segment behaved as functional or pseudogenic. An early release covering approximately 600 HLA-typed donors comprised 250 to 350 gigabases of sequencing data and approximately 85 million unique TCR sequences. HLA typing included class I and class II loci at four-digit resolution. Alongside the repertoire data, information on donor age, sex, ethnicity and CMV serostatus was compiled. Across roughly 420 genotyped donors of the cohort, an average of about 220,000 unique TCR beta nucleotide sequences per donor were sequenced, and around 19% of those sequences were non-productive. The number of typed donors differed by locus: about 620-640 for A, B, C, DRB1 and DQB1; approximately 530 for DQA1; approximately 600 for DPA1; and some 430 for DPB1. In a later analysis, previously published TCR beta repertoires from several hundred donors were re-analyzed and high-resolution HLA genotyping was added so that TCR occurrence patterns could be studied. The study was designed to test whether signatures of past pathogen exposure could be identified by cataloging public T cell receptors. The T cell repertoires of around 730 subjects were profiled by immunosequencing and related to cytomegalovirus serostatus. A handful of DR-DQ haplotypes were handled as single units for association and clustering because linkage in the cohort was strong. Every discovery cohort repertoire had been produced on one sequencing platform. Rather than drawing on any new phenotypic data, the later analysis identified candidate immune exposures from TCR beta sequences and the way those sequences occurred across donors. Genome-wide SNP genotypes for about 55% of the roughly 670 donors were used in a later genetic analysis, which treated that subset as a discovery cohort. A separate validation cohort of some 130 different subjects was used in addition to the approximately 700-subject first cohort. Results the study describes overall, beyond this receptor: Some IMGT-functional V segments, including TRBV6-2 and TRBV6-3, could not be distinguished by the 87-base-pair reads and were therefore excluded. The presence/absence analyses assumed that sequencing depth was roughly uniform across donors, and that assumption may not be true. In a later analysis, the rate of TCR association differed among HLA loci, with DRB1 alleles having the most associated TCRs and HLA-C alleles having the fewest. Most CMV-associated TCR beta chains appeared to be HLA-restricted in a later analysis, and the HLA associations seemed to be driven largely by CMV exposure. In an earlier analysis of 587 of the donors, most TCR beta V segments appeared in productive rearrangements about 87% or about 30% of the time, broadly matching IMGT annotations. In a later analysis, HLA-associated TCR beta chains were found to be more clonally expanded and to have lower generation probabilities than equally common non-associated chains. Most TCR sequences were seen in very few donors, while some public TCRs were found in many individuals. A later genetic analysis associated a missense DCLRE1C variant with V-gene and J-gene trimming of TCR beta chains, and an independent cohort replicated the association. The earlier analysis of nearly 600 of the donors excluded roughly 16 rarely observed V segments, including chromosome 9 orphons, because counts were too low. Several of the top co-occurrence clusters appeared to be linked to parvovirus B19, influenza, CMV and Epstein-Barr virus, according to a later analysis. The authors suggested that the approach could potentially be extended to other disease states and immunological phenotypes. The study listed 164 TCR beta chains as associated with cytomegalovirus. Three of the identified cytomegalovirus-associated TCR beta chains were confirmed in vitro to be specific for cytomegalovirus antigens. A further reported finding was that TCR beta sequences accurately predicted the HLA-A and HLA-B alleles for most subjects in the first cohort. In a later genetic analysis, fewer N-insertions in productive TCRs were reported among donors in an Asian-associated ancestry cluster than the roughly 700-donor mean. The sequencing pipeline was judged likely to have produced a cluster of highly shared sequence variants as a technical artifact. In a later analysis, more than 15,000 TCR beta sequences were associated with specific HLA alleles at a false discovery rate of 0.05. The cohort was sequenced for TCR beta chains only, and without alpha or paired-chain data the features that could be detected were limited. CMV serostatus was the only immune exposure information available for the cohort. When HLA alleles, especially DR and DQ, strongly co-occurred, TCR associations were difficult to assign to individual alleles. In both the original and validation cohorts, the classifier was reported to diagnose cytomegalovirus status with high specificity and sensitivity. Correlated functional status among segregating V segments might be attributable to linkage disequilibrium, but an unknown experimental factor could not be ruled out. Because HLA typing was missing for some donors at each locus, association tests included only the typed subset.

The cohort was made up of 666 healthy bone marrow donors. Cohort members were all nominally healthy when sampled, although unrecorded immune exposures were likely present. The donor was CMV seronegative and was included in the group of about 400 seronegative cohort members. A peripheral blood sample was provided by each donor, and peripheral blood mononuclear cells were used for TCR beta sequencing. Genomic DNA extraction from the blood cell samples was performed with the Qiagen DNeasy Blood Extraction Kit. Trimming removed 5 bases from V and 3 bases from J; the gene matches leave 3 bases unexplained. The CDR3 holds 15 amino acids from the cysteine to the phenylalanine. The kept DNA is CDR3 alone, 45 bases in frame from the first base. The germline V gene yields SGHNT for CDR1 and YENEEA for CDR2. Regarding this clone: What this receptor recognizes is not known. Base-call qualities are not available, and no considerably larger clone is one nucleotide away.

Libraries were constructed by the immunoSEQ multiplex PCR assay. The multiplex PCR relied on a mix of 60 forward primers for TCR Vbeta segments and 13 reverse primers for TCR Jbeta segments. Amplification of the CDR3 region of rearranged TCR beta genes was performed with a multiplex PCR assay on genomic DNA. The amplified TCR beta libraries were sequenced on the Illumina HiSeq System as 87-base-pair reads. The original pipeline was this. Across the roughly 700 repertoires, a later analysis counted around 80 million unique TCR beta chains, around 10 million of which were shared by at least two donors. Raw reads were error-corrected and collapsed into unique sequences by a nearest-neighbor algorithm in which closely related sequences were merged to remove PCR and sequencing errors. V, D and J gene segments were assigned by aligning CDR3 sequences to IMGT reference sequences. For a sequence to be retained, at least a six-nucleotide match to both a V gene segment and a J gene segment was required. Rearrangements were called productive when the CDR3 lacked stop codons and stayed in frame with V and J; all others were non-productive. Following IMGT convention, CDR3 was defined as the stretch from the second conserved V-encoded cysteine up to the conserved J-encoded phenylalanine. The earlier analysis of 500 to 750 of the donors excluded any sequence lacking an unambiguous match to a single V gene segment. An earlier analysis of fewer than 750 of the donors called V segments functional above 56.7% productive rearrangements and segregating when the between-donor standard deviation exceeded 5%. A statistical classification framework was built for diagnosing cytomegalovirus status from the catalog of TCR beta chain sequences. In a later analysis, TCR nucleotide sequences were compared against IMGT/GENE-DB human TR gene sequences so that V and J genes could be assigned. Using the TCRdist pipeline, a later analysis assigned CDR3 sequences along with most-parsimonious VDJ recombination scenarios. In a later analysis, each TCR beta chain was defined by its CDR3 amino acid sequence together with its V-gene family, and reads without a unique V-gene family were excluded. A later analysis removed nearly 600 highly shared, low-generation-probability nucleotide sequences to deal with suspected cross-contamination and a sequencing artifact. A later analysis calculated a clonal expansion index for each public chain from normalized within-repertoire ranks of inferred template counts. In a later analysis, generation probabilities were computed using a VDJ recombination model fitted to out-of-frame rearrangements, and the results were checked against IGoR. In a later analysis, hypergeometric tests were used to score TCR-TCR, TCR-HLA and TCR-CMV co-occurrence, with a repertoire-size bias correction applied to TCR pairs. False discovery rates were estimated in a later analysis by permuting HLA or CMV assignments 20 times. A later analysis grouped co-occurring TCRs with DBSCAN, adding TCRdist sequence similarity when clustering within HLA-allele-positive subsets. Repertoires with fewer than 30,000 or more than 120,000 public chains, plus five repertoires with anomalous nucleotide sharing, were excluded from co-occurrence clustering. Imported from immuneACCESS, the table was reduced by TCRdb to in-frame sequences with V and J called. These copies leave out some clones; in studies compared against another copy, an unresolved V gene accounts for under half, and the cause of the remainder is not known. The DNA was the basis for D and trimming; V, J and clone size are from that table. A total of fewer than 250,000 clones appear in this sample, around 79% of them only once. The ten largest clones represent around 1.8% of the sample.

The origin of this receptor is a man aged 18 to 35 in good health and CMV-seronegative. The chain links TRBV11-3 with TRBJ2-2; TRBD2 fits 10 bases in the junction. The material sequenced was PBMCs. The CDR3 corresponds to CASSPLAGDTGELFF. The DNA sequence reads TGTGCCAGCAGCCCCCTAGCGGGAGACACCGGGGAGCTGTTTTTT.